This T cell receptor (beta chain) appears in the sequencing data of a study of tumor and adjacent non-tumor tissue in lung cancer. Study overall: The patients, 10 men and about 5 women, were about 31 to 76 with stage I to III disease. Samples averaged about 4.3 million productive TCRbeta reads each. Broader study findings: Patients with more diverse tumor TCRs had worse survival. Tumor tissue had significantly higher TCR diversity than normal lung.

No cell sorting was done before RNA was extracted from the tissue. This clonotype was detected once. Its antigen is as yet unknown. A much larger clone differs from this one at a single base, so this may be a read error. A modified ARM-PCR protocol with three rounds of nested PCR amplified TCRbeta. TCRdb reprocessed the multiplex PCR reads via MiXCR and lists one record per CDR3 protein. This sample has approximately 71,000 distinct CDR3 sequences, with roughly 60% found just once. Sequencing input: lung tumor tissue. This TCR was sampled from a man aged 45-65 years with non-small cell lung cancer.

Written as DNA, the CDR3 is TGTGCCTGGAGTGTTAGGAGCTCCTACAATGGGCAGTTCTTC. It yields the protein CAWSVRSSYNGQFF. V is TRBV30 and J is TRBJ2-1; D is unresolved. Germline V gene data show CDR1 as GTSNPN and CDR2 as SVGIG (reference sequence). This CDR3 region has 14 residues.